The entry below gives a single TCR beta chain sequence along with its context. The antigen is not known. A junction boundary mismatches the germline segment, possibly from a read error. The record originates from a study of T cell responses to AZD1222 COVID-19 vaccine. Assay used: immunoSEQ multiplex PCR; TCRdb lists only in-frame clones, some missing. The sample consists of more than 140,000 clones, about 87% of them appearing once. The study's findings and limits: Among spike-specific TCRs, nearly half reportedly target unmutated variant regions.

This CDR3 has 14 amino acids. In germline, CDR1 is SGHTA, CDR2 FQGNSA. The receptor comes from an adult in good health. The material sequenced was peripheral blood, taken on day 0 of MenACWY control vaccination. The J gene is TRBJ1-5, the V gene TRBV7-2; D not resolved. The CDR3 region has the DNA TGTGCCAGCAGCTTAGTCATCAGCAATCAACCCCAGCATTTT. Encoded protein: CASSLVISNQPQHF.